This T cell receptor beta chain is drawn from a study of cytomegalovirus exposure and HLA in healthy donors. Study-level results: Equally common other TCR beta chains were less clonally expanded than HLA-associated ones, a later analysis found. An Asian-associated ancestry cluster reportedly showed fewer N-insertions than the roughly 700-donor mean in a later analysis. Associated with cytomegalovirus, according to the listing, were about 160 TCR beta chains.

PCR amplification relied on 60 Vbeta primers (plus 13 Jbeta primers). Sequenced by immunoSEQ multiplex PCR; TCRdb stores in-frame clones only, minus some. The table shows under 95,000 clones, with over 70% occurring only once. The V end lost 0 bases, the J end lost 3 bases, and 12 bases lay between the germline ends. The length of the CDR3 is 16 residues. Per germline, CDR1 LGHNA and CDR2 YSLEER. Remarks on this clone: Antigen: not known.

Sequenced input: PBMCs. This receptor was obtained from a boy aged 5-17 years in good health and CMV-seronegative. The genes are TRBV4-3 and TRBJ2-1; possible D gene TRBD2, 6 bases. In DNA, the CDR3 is TGCGCCAGCAGCCAAGATCGGTGGGGGGTCTACAATGAGCAGTTCTTC. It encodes CASSQDRWGVYNEQFF.